The 27 T cell receptor beta chains reported below all come from one sample, sequenced in a study of T-cell memory formation after mild COVID-19. Each CDR3 protein is one row after TCRdb ran MiXCR on the 5' RACE reads. The profile shows approximately 580,000 distinct CDR3 sequences, about 20% of them singletons. Specimen: PBMCs or a T cell subset sorted from them (not recorded which). All receptors come from an adult woman who had mild COVID-19 (a few samples of this study predate the infection). Cell type and time point are not known.

The chain carries TRBV27 and TRBJ1-2, with unresolved D. The germline gives CDR1 MNHEY, CDR2 SMNVEV (reference sequence). V lost 6 bases and J lost 2, with 16 bases in between. This CDR3 is 15 amino acids long. The CDR3 is CASSPSTRLNYGYTF. For the CDR3, the DNA is TGTGCCAGCAGCCCCTCGACAAGACTGAACTATGGCTACACCTTC.

A few counts support this clonotype. J is TRBJ1-5 and V is TRBV7-8, with D unresolved. The CDR3 consists of 15 residues. With 1 base removed from V and 0 bases from J, the gap between germline ends came to 7 bases. Germline CDR1 is SGHVS and CDR2 is FQNEAQ. CDR3: CASSLGSVSNQPQHF. For the CDR3, the DNA is TGTGCCAGCAGCTTAGGTTCGGTTAGCAATCAGCCCCAGCATTTT. Combining the CDR3 with reference TRBV7-8 and TRBJ1-5 gives the whole variable domain GAGVSQSPRYKVAKRGQDVALRCDPISGHVSLFWYQQALGQGPEFLTYFQNEAQLDKSGLPSDRFFAERPEGSVSTLKIQRTQQEDSAVYLCASSLGSVSNQPQHFGDGTRLSIL.

This clonotype was detected a few times. The V gene is TRBV12-3 or TRBV12-4, the J gene TRBJ2-7; TRBD1 matches 9 bases. V was clipped by 1 base and J by 0 bases; unmatched bases: 4. The CDR3 contains 16 residues. The CDR3 DNA reads as TGTGCCAGCAGTTTAGGTGGGACAGGGACCTCCTACGAGCAGTACTTC. Amino acid sequence: CASSLGGTGTSYEQYF.

The V gene is TRBV20-1, the J gene TRBJ1-1; D uncertain. The CDR3 runs 15 residues. CDR1 and CDR2 from the germline V gene are DFQATT and SNEGSKA (reference sequence). Trimming removed 0 bases from V and 1 base from J, with 12 bases in between. DNA of the CDR3: TGCAGTGCTAGAGATGGGTGGGTGGGGAACACTGAAGCTTTCTTT. The encoded protein is CSARDGWVGNTEAFF.

This sequence joins TRBV4-2 and TRBJ2-1, with D unclear. Germline V CDR1 and CDR2: LGHNA, YNFKEQ. The CDR3 sequence is 14 residues long. Trimming cost V 4 bases and J 5 bases, with 12 bases left between them. DNA of the CDR3: TGTGCCAGCAGCCCCGTGTGTGTAAACAATGAGCAGTTCTTC. It translates to CASSPVCVNNEQFF.

The chain recombines TRBV20-1 with TRBJ2-1; TRBD1 is a possible D gene (6 bases). Germline lookup yields CDR1 DFQATT and CDR2 SNEGSKA (reference sequence). The CDR3 covers 14 residues. Between the trimmed V and J ends, which lost 2 bases and 3 bases, there was a span of 11 bases. In nucleotides, the CDR3 is TGCAGTGCTAGAACAGGGAGAAGCTACAATGAGCAGTTCTTC. It specifies CSARTGRSYNEQFF.

The chain links TRBV7-6 to TRBJ1-3, with D maybe TRBD1 (5 bases). V dropped 5 bases and J dropped 3 bases, with 20 bases sitting between them. The CDR3 extends over 17 amino acids. The germline gives CDR1 SGHVS, CDR2 FNYEAQ. Here the CDR3 DNA reads TGTGCCAGCAGCCCTTCCACCGGGGCATTGATTGGAAACACCATATATTTT. It is translated as CASSPSTGALIGNTIYF. The full variable domain, rest sourced from reference TRBV7-6 and TRBJ1-3, is GAGVSQSPRYKVTKRGQDVALRCDPISGHVSLYWYRQALGQGPEFLTYFNYEAQQDKSGLPNDRFSAERPEGSISTLTIQRTEQRDSAMYRCASSPSTGALIGNTIYFGEGSWLTVV.

This chain links TRBV29-1 with TRBJ1-2; TRBD1 might be the D (5 bases). From germline, CDR1 is SQVTM and CDR2 ANQGSEA. The CDR3 has 14 residues. The germline V and J ends were trimmed by 2 bases and 4 bases, with 14 bases remaining between them. The DNA for the CDR3 is TGCAGCGTTGAAATGGGCTCCGGGGCCTATGGCTACACCTTC. This encodes CSVEMGSGAYGYTF.

The J gene is TRBJ1-2, the V gene TRBV11-2, with 8 nucleotides matching TRBD1. CDR1 SGHAT and CDR2 FQNNGV come from the germline V gene. V dropped 5 bases and J dropped 2; count of bases not matched to a gene: 7. The CDR3 length is 15 residues. CDR3 in DNA: TGTGCCAGCAGCATAGCCGGGACAGGAAACTATGGCTACACCTTC. Translating gives CASSIAGTGNYGYTF.

Turning to this clonotype: An end of the junction differs from the germline gene, which may be a read error. The rearrangement joins TRBV5-1 to TRBJ2-1; no definite D call. The germline V gene encodes CDR1 SGHRS and CDR2 YFSETQ. The CDR3 loop spans 15 amino acids. Here the CDR3 DNA reads TGCGCCAGCAGGGAGTCGAGGCAGTCCTACACTGAGCAGTTCTTC. Amino acid sequence: CASRESRQSYTEQFF.

This clonotype has just a few counts. This chain connects TRBV11-3 to TRBJ2-6; D might be TRBD1 or TRBD2, each matching 7 bases. Germline V gives CDR1 SGHNT, CDR2 YENEEA. This CDR3 has 18 amino acids. The germline V and J ends were trimmed by 5 bases and 2 bases, with 19 bases remaining between them. CDR3 nucleotides: TGTGCCAGCAGCCAGAGAACAGGGGAGGGAACTGGGGCCAACGTCCTGACTTTC. Its protein is CASSQRTGEGTGANVLTF.

This clonotype was counted between two and nine times. The V and J genes are TRBV7-8 and TRBJ1-3, with a tentative D call TRBD1 (6 bases). The germline V gene has CDR1 SGHVS and CDR2 FQNEAQ. The CDR3 extends over 19 amino acids. V gave up 6 bases and J gave up 0 bases, with 24 bases separating them. The CDR3 sequence: CASSQFRLGGRSSGNTIYF. The CDR3 region has the DNA TGTGCCAGCAGTCAATTTCGGCTGGGGGGGCGAAGCTCTGGAAACACCATATATTTT. The full variable domain, rest sourced from reference TRBV7-8 and TRBJ1-3, is GAGVSQSPRYKVAKRGQDVALRCDPISGHVSLFWYQQALGQGPEFLTYFQNEAQLDKSGLPSDRFFAERPEGSVSTLKIQRTQQEDSAVYLCASSQFRLGGRSSGNTIYFGEGSWLTVV.

CDR3 nucleotides: TGCGCCAGCAGCTCGGCGGGGGGACCTCAGGAGACCCAGTACTTC. Residues: CASSSAGGPQETQYF. This sequence joins TRBV5-1 and TRBJ2-5, with 8 nucleotides matching TRBD2. Per the germline V gene, CDR1 is SGHRS and CDR2 is YFSETQ. Trimming removed 3 bases from V and 5 bases from J; junction bases left unmatched: 9. This CDR3 is 15 amino acids long.

In its sample, this clonotype was seen a few times. V is TRBV4-1 and J is TRBJ2-1; TRBD2 aligns across 10 bases. From germline, CDR1 is MGHRA and CDR2 YSYEKL. CDR3 length: 20 amino acids. The ends lost 1 base at V and 0 bases at J; junction bases unmatched: 12. The CDR3 coding sequence is TGCGCCAGCAGCCAAGGGAGACTAGCGGGCAGAACACCCTCCTACAATGAGCAGTTCTTC. This encodes CASSQGRLAGRTPSYNEQFF.

This chain uses TRBV7-8 with TRBJ2-4; D might be TRBD1 (6 bases). The CDR3 extends over 13 amino acids. Trimming pared 6 bases from V and 6 bases from J, leaving 12 bases between. Per the germline V gene, CDR1 is SGHVS and CDR2 is FQNEAQ. CDR3 in DNA: TGTGCCAGCAGTCCAGGGGAAGGAAACATTCAGTACTTC. Amino acid sequence: CASSPGEGNIQYF.

This clonotype was seen only a few times. The genes are TRBV7-2 and TRBJ2-7; 7 bases fit TRBD2. Germline V gene lookup returns CDR1 SGHTA and CDR2 FQGNSA. V gave up 8 bases and J gave up 1 base; unmatched junction bases: 8. CDR3 size: 14 residues. In DNA, the CDR3 is TGTGCCAGCCGCTGGGAGCGGGATTCCTACGAGCAGTACTTC. This codes for CASRWERDSYEQYF.

The gene calls are TRBV12-3 or TRBV12-4 and TRBJ2-3, with D hard to call. The ends were cut back, 1 base at V and 2 bases at J, with 7 bases in the middle. The CDR3 consists of 14 residues. CDR3 sequence: CASSLEGNTDTQYF. DNA for the CDR3: TGTGCCAGCAGTTTAGAGGGAAACACAGATACGCAGTATTTT.

In this sample, this clonotype turned up a few times. The rearrangement uses TRBV7-2 and TRBJ2-5; D gene unclear. Trimming removed 6 bases at V and 5 bases at J, with 10 bases between. The CDR3 extends over 12 amino acids. Germline V gene sequence: CDR1 SGHTA, CDR2 FQGNSA. The CDR3 DNA reads TGTGCCAGCAGAGTCCTTTCCGAGACCCAGTACTTC. The encoded protein is CASRVLSETQYF.

This chain links TRBV2 with TRBJ1-2; TRBD1 is a possible D gene (5 bases). The CDR3 is 14 residues long. Germline CDR1 is SNHLY and CDR2 is FYNNEI. Trimming pared 6 bases from V and 2 bases from J, leaving 13 bases between. The CDR3: CASRKQDSNYGYTF. CDR3 in DNA: TGTGCCAGCAGGAAACAGGATTCCAACTATGGCTACACCTTC.

In this sample, this clonotype turned up many times. This rearrangement joins TRBV4-2 to TRBJ2-7; 7 bases fit TRBD2. Germline V gives CDR1 LGHNA, CDR2 YNFKEQ. The CDR3 is 14 residues long. The J segment lost 4 bases and the V segment lost 4 bases, leaving 7 bases of the junction unmatched. CDR3 protein: CASSLPGGEYEQYF. In nucleotides, the CDR3 is TGTGCCAGCAGCCTGCCGGGGGGAGAGTACGAGCAGTACTTC.

This chain joins TRBV7-2 and TRBJ1-1, with no clear D. The CDR3 is 14 residues long. The V gene's germline CDR1 is SGHTA and CDR2 FQGNSA. Trimming took 4 bases from V and 0 from J, leaving 9 bases between them. CDR3 sequence reads: CASSSFTVNTEAFF. DNA for the CDR3: TGTGCCAGCAGCTCTTTTACAGTGAACACTGAAGCTTTCTTT.

The chain couples TRBV11-1 to TRBJ2-1; TRBD1 matches at 9 bases. The CDR3 has 14 residues. Trimming took 5 bases from V and 8 from J; bases not matched to a gene: 7. From germline, CDR1 is SGHAT and CDR2 FQDESV (reference sequence). The CDR3: CASSPRDRVDEQFF. CDR3 coding DNA: TGTGCCAGCAGCCCCAGGGACAGGGTAGATGAGCAGTTCTTC.

The chain has TRBV5-1 and TRBJ2-2, with D possibly TRBD1 on 5 matching bases. From germline, CDR1 is SGHRS and CDR2 YFSETQ. With 2 bases removed from V and 0 bases from J, the gap between germline ends came to 8 bases. This CDR3 is 15 amino acids long. DNA for the CDR3: TGCGCCAGCAGCTTCAGACAGACGAACACCGGGGAGCTGTTTTTT. This codes for CASSFRQTNTGELFF.

This clonotype occurred many times. The chain joins TRBV12-3 or TRBV12-4 to TRBJ2-2; 8 nucleotides agree with TRBD2. Losses at the gene ends were 5 bases for V and 6 bases for J; bases not matched to a gene: 2. This CDR3 is 13 amino acids long. CDR3 in DNA: TGTGCCAGCAGTGAACTAGCGGCCGGGGAGCTGTTTTTT. This translates into CASSELAAGELFF.

The chain links TRBV18 to TRBJ2-5, with TRBD2 as a possible D gene (6 bases). CDR3 length equals 14 residues. Germline CDR1 and CDR2: KGHSH and LQKENI. V lost 2 bases and J lost 5, with 12 bases in between. CDR3 protein: CASSPRRGSETQYF. CDR3 DNA: TGTGCCAGCTCACCAAGGAGGGGCTCGGAGACCCAGTACTTC.

This chain uses TRBV10-3 with TRBJ2-4, with TRBD2 identical over 7 bases. Trimming removed 2 bases from V and 8 bases from J; junction bases left unmatched: 9. Per the germline V gene, CDR1 is ENHRY and CDR2 is SYGVKD. CDR3 length: 15 residues. CDR3: CAISEGSGNSDIQYF. The CDR3, as DNA: TGTGCCATCAGTGAGGGCAGCGGGAATTCGGACATTCAGTACTTC.

The chain couples TRBV6-6 to TRBJ2-2; D is unresolved. The CDR3 consists of 14 residues. Germline CDR1 is MNHNY and CDR2 is SVGAGI (reference sequence). Between the trimmed V and J ends, which lost 4 bases and 8 bases, there was a span of 14 bases. The DNA for the CDR3 is TGTGCCAGCAGTTCCCCAGGATGGGCTGGGGAGCTGTTTTTT. It codes for CASSSPGWAGELFF.